This entry lists 22 T cell receptor beta chains sequenced from one sample in a study of T-cell reconstitution after alpha-beta-depleted transplantation in children. Unique molecular identifiers were built into the TCRbeta library. MiXCR was run by TCRdb on the PCR reads, yielding one entry per CDR3 protein. The table records around 78,000 distinct CDR3 sequences, 12% to 15% of them present only once. The input for sequencing was PBMCs, mostly from graft donor cells, taken 180 days after TCRalphabeta/CD19-depleted stem cell transplant. These TCRs come from a male patient aged 2 to 9 who had a stem cell transplant for acute lymphoblastic leukemia, so the T cells may come from the graft donor.

A few counts support this clonotype. CDR3 residues: CASSQEDSFYEQYF. Written as DNA, the CDR3 is TGCGCCAGCAGCCAAGAGGACTCTTTCTACGAGCAGTACTTC. The V and J genes are TRBV4-3 and TRBJ2-7; a possible D gene is TRBD2 (5 bases). The CDR3 has 14 amino acids. Germline assignment: CDR1 LGHNA and CDR2 YSLEER. The V end lost 0 bases, the J end lost 3 bases, and 9 bases lay between the germline ends.

The chain carries TRBV4-1 and TRBJ2-7, with 8 bases fitting TRBD1. The CDR3 is made up of 15 amino acids. From germline, CDR1 is MGHRA and CDR2 YSYEKL. Trimming at V came to 1 base and at J to 1 base, leaving 3 bases not matched to a gene. The CDR3 region has the DNA TGCGCCAGCAGCCAAGGACAGGGGTTTTCCTACGAGCAGTACTTC. Translating gives CASSQGQGFSYEQYF.

This clonotype was recorded a few times. The V gene is TRBV6-1, the J gene TRBJ1-2; D remains ambiguous. This CDR3 comprises 14 residues. Germline V CDR1 and CDR2: MNHNS, SASEGT. Trimming took off 8 bases at V and 3 bases at J, with 16 bases between the two ends. The CDR3 reads CASRRGLGDYGYTF. CDR3 nucleotide sequence: TGTGCCAGCCGGAGAGGTTTGGGCGACTATGGCTACACCTTC.

This clonotype was counted many times. The chain carries TRBV5-5 and TRBJ2-2; D is ambiguous. The CDR3 has 15 residues. Trimming pared 1 base from V and 3 bases from J, leaving 10 bases between. From germline, CDR1 is SGHKS and CDR2 YYEKEE (reference sequence). CDR3 sequence reads: CASSLPIFDTGELFF. The CDR3 nucleotides are TGTGCCAGCAGCTTGCCTATTTTTGACACCGGGGAGCTGTTTTTT.

There are many counts of this clonotype. The chain joins TRBV7-2 to TRBJ2-7, with 10 nucleotides matching TRBD1. The CDR3 consists of 17 residues. Germline V gene sequence: CDR1 SGHTA, CDR2 FQGNSA. The J segment lost 2 bases and the V segment lost 1 base, leaving 8 bases of the junction unmatched. The CDR3: CASSLVASGTGAYEQYF. Here the CDR3 DNA reads TGTGCCAGCAGCTTAGTAGCTTCCGGGACAGGGGCCTACGAGCAGTACTTC. Variable domain in full (rest from reference TRBV7-2 and TRBJ2-7): GAGVSQSPSNKVTEKGKDVELRCDPISGHTALYWYRQSLGQGLEFLIYFQGNSAPDKSGLPSDRFSAERTGGSVSTLTIQRTQQEDSAVYLCASSLVASGTGAYEQYFGPGTRLTVT.

This clonotype was picked up many times. The J gene is TRBJ1-1, the V gene TRBV10-3, with a possible D match to TRBD1 (5 bases). With 6 bases removed from V and 7 bases from J, the gap between germline ends came to 15 bases. The V gene's germline CDR1 is ENHRY and CDR2 SYGVKD. CDR3 length: 13 residues. CDR3 sequence reads: CAISFWGFGEAFF. CDR3 DNA sequence: TGTGCCATCAGCTTCTGGGGGTTCGGTGAAGCTTTCTTT.

This sequence joins TRBV4-2 and TRBJ2-3; D not resolved. Germline V gene data show CDR1 as LGHNA and CDR2 as YNFKEQ. Trimming removed 4 bases from V and 1 base from J, with 6 bases in between. The CDR3 extends over 13 amino acids. CDR3 region: CASSPVRTDTQYF. The CDR3 coding sequence is TGTGCCAGCAGCCCCGTGCGCACAGATACGCAGTATTTT.

This clonotype was seen more than once but under ten times. The chain couples TRBV7-2 to TRBJ1-5, with 8 bases aligning to TRBD1. Germline CDR1 is SGHTA and CDR2 is FQGNSA. V shed 5 bases and J 4 bases; nucleotides not matched to a gene: 4. The CDR3 is 14 residues long. The DNA of the CDR3 is TGTGCCAGCAGCCGGACAGGGAGGAATCAGCCCCAGCATTTT. Its translation: CASSRTGRNQPQHF.

The chain combines TRBV18 with TRBJ1-2, with D possibly matching TRBD1 (6 bases). The germline V gene has CDR1 KGHSH and CDR2 LQKENI. V was shortened by 0 bases and J by 2 bases, with 10 bases between the two germline ends. This CDR3 comprises 15 residues. The CDR3 reads CASSPPWQGNYGYTF. The CDR3 nucleotides are TGTGCCAGCTCACCACCGTGGCAGGGGAACTATGGCTACACCTTC.

Many counts were recorded for this clonotype. The chain employs TRBV20-1 and TRBJ2-3, with 7 bases identical to TRBD1. J lost 0 bases, V lost 0 bases, and 3 bases had no gene match. Germline assignment: CDR1 DFQATT and CDR2 SNEGSKA (reference sequence). The CDR3 spans 15 residues. The CDR3 sequence is CSAREGRGSTDTQYF. The DNA of the CDR3 is TGCAGTGCTAGAGAAGGCAGGGGGAGCACAGATACGCAGTATTTT.

The V gene is TRBV5-8, the J gene TRBJ1-2; D uncertain. Trimming removed 2 bases at V and 0 bases at J, with 8 bases between. This CDR3 comprises 14 residues. Per the germline V gene, CDR1 is SGHTS and CDR2 is YDEGEE. This chain's CDR3 is CASSFGLSNYGYTF. In DNA form, the CDR3 reads TGTGCCAGCAGCTTCGGGTTATCTAACTATGGCTACACCTTC.

The sample holds a few counts of this clonotype. The chain employs TRBV12-3 or TRBV12-4 and TRBJ2-1; TRBD2 aligns across 10 bases. V lost 4 bases and J lost 2; bases outside the gene matches: 8. The CDR3 spans 17 residues. The CDR3 DNA is TGTGCCAGCAGTTCCCAGCGGGAGGGCCGGGCCTACAATGAGCAGTTCTTC. Translating gives CASSSQREGRAYNEQFF.

The table lists this clonotype with a few counts. The chain links TRBV11-2 to TRBJ2-1, with 7 bases matching TRBD2. Germline assignment: CDR1 SGHAT and CDR2 FQNNGV. The J segment lost 10 bases and the V segment lost 3 bases, leaving 21 bases of the junction unmatched. The CDR3 runs to 18 residues. The CDR3 loop is CASSLVGWSGTPWKEQFF. The CDR3 DNA sequence: TGTGCCAGCAGCTTGGTCGGATGGAGCGGGACGCCTTGGAAAGAGCAGTTCTTC.

The chain is built from TRBV5-1 and TRBJ1-1; 9 bases are a match to TRBD1. The CDR3 has 15 amino acids. CDR1 and CDR2 from the germline V gene are SGHRS and YFSETQ. Germline trimming cut 7 bases from V and 0 bases from J; bases unmatched to any gene: 7. CDR3 sequence: CASQIRTGVNTEAFF. CDR3 in DNA: TGCGCCAGCCAAATTAGGACAGGGGTGAACACTGAAGCTTTCTTT.

This clonotype occurred a few times. The chain joins TRBV6-5 to TRBJ1-1; no clear D. Looked up from germline, CDR1 is MNHEY and CDR2 is SVGAGI. V was pared by 2 bases and J by 0 bases, with 13 bases between. This CDR3 region has 16 residues. In nucleotides, the CDR3 is TGTGCCAGCAGTTACGCTCCCGGGCCCTTGAACACTGAAGCTTTCTTT. Translating gives CASSYAPGPLNTEAFF.

This clonotype appeared a few times. In DNA, the CDR3 is TGTGCCAGCAGCTTTTCAGGGGATACGAACACCGGGGAGCTGTTTTTT. Its translation: CASSFSGDTNTGELFF. J is TRBJ2-2 and V is TRBV7-9, with D possibly matching TRBD1 (6 bases). Germline CDR1 reads SEHNR; CDR2 reads FQNEAQ (reference sequence). The CDR3 loop spans 16 amino acids. V lost 3 bases and J 0 bases, leaving 11 bases between the germline ends. Full variable domain (missing parts from reference TRBV7-9 and TRBJ2-2): DTGVSQNPRHKITKRGQNVTFRCDPISEHNRLYWYRQTLGQGPEFLTYFQNEAQLEKSRLLSDRFSAERPKGSFSTLEIQRTEQGDSAMYLCASSFSGDTNTGELFFGEGSRLTVL.

The table lists this clonotype with a few counts. The chain combines TRBV10-3 with TRBJ1-3; no clear D. V was cut by 0 bases and J by 4 bases, with 7 bases left in between. This CDR3 spans 14 amino acids. The germline CDR1 and CDR2 sequences are ENHRY and SYGVKD. CDR3 nucleotide sequence: TGTGCCATCAGTGAGTCGGCGTCAGGAAACACCATATATTTT. Translated, it gives CAISESASGNTIYF.

This clonotype was detected only a few times. The chain couples TRBV12-3 or TRBV12-4 to TRBJ1-2, with a possible D match to TRBD1 (5 bases). This CDR3 contains 14 residues. Trimming pared 2 bases from V and 4 bases from J, leaving 11 bases between. As DNA, the CDR3 is TGTGCCAGCAGTTTACAGGGCAACGGCTATGGCTACACCTTC. Its protein is CASSLQGNGYGYTF.

The V call is TRBV5-1, the J call TRBJ2-7; 10 nucleotides agree with TRBD1. The germline gives CDR1 SGHRS, CDR2 YFSETQ. J gave up 0 bases and V 5 bases, and 8 bases lay outside the gene matches. CDR3 length equals 16 residues. The CDR3 DNA is TGCGCCAGCAGTCCTCCCTGGACAGGGGGCTCCTACGAGCAGTACTTC. It specifies CASSPPWTGGSYEQYF. Together with reference TRBV5-1 and TRBJ2-7, the CDR3 gives the full variable domain: KAGVTQTPRYLIKTRGQQVTLSCSPISGHRSVSWYQQTPGQGLQFLFEYFSETQRNKGNFPGRFSGRQFSNSRSEMNVSTLELGDSALYLCASSPPWTGGSYEQYFGPGTRLTVT.

This clonotype was counted a few times. Germline and junction disagree at one end, which may indicate a read error. This rearrangement joins TRBV27 to TRBJ2-1; 8 bases fit TRBD2. This CDR3 comprises 11 residues. Germline V CDR1 and CDR2: MNHEY, SMNVEV (reference sequence). This CDR3 reads CASSASGPRVF. The CDR3 DNA follows: TGTGCCAGCAGTGCTAGCGGGCCTCGGGTCTTC.

The gene calls are TRBV7-2 and TRBJ1-1, with a possible D match to TRBD1 (5 bases). V was cut by 4 bases and J by 5 bases, with 20 bases left in between. The CDR3 is made up of 16 amino acids. In germline, CDR1 is SGHTA, CDR2 FQGNSA. Written as DNA, the CDR3 is TGTGCCAGCAGCTCCGGTCAGGGCTCTTCTATTACTGAAGCTTTCTTT. This codes for CASSSGQGSSITEAFF.

The sample holds many counts of this clonotype. The chain links TRBV5-1 to TRBJ1-2; D gene ambiguous. With 2 bases removed from V and 4 bases from J, the gap between germline ends came to 3 bases. Germline V gene sequence: CDR1 SGHRS, CDR2 YFSETQ. The CDR3 length is 11 residues. Here the CDR3 DNA reads TGCGCCAGCAGCTTAACCTATGGCTACACCTTC. Translating it yields CASSLTYGYTF.